In this sample, the clone carrying this T cell receptor (beta chain) turned up once. The CDR3 loop spans 16 amino acids. From germline, CDR1 is LGHDT and CDR2 YNNKEL (reference sequence). With 0 bases clipped from V and 7 bases from J, the junction kept 6 bases outside the gene matches. The data were produced by immunoSEQ multiplex PCR, yet TCRdb's version contains in-frame clones alone and is incomplete. The table shows fewer than 300,000 clones, with about 89% occurring only once. This entry comes from a study of blood T cell repertoires in COVID-19. The wider study: Spain, Italy and the United States supplied samples that represented acute and convalescent COVID-19. T cells, B-cell-depleted T cells, or PBMCs provided the cDNA or gDNA that served as material.

Sequences were obtained from peripheral blood. The clonotype comes from a woman aged 25 to 45 with COVID-19, enrolled during active disease. The rearrangement uses TRBV3-1 (or the pseudogene TRBV3-2) and TRBJ2-7, with TRBD2 identical over 13 bases. CDR3 DNA: TGTGCCAGCAGCCAAGATAACTTGGGACTAGCGGGAGAGCAGTACTTC. It specifies CASSQDNLGLAGEQYF.